The rows below give T cell receptor beta chains drawn from one sample of a study of cytomegalovirus exposure and HLA in healthy donors. Some clones are missing from TCRdb's copy, which holds only in-frame ones; the method was immunoSEQ multiplex PCR. The table lists 240,000 or so clones, 81% of them singletons. Sequenced material: PBMCs. These receptors were collected from a woman aged 55-75 years in good health and CMV-seropositive. The CDR3 runs from the conserved cysteine through the conserved F or W. A D gene is named only where the DNA matches it firmly. The size field is filled for only some rows; it gives once, few, many or a size class.

TRBV15	NA	NA	TRBJ1-2	CATSRDSRNNYGYTF
TRBV5-1	TRBD2	NA	TRBJ2-3	CASSPRETEQYF
TRBV19	NA	NA	TRBJ1-1	CASSIEAGGNTEAFF
TRBV5-1	TRBD1	NA	TRBJ1-1	CASSLDGTGVTEAFF
TRBV19	NA	NA	TRBJ2-1	CASSQTRIGEQFF
TRBV19	TRBD1	NA	TRBJ1-5	CASSTSGQGNQPQHF
TRBV6-5	TRBD1	few	TRBJ1-1	CASRSTGRAFF
TRBV5-1	NA	NA	TRBJ2-1	CASSVLQGGSEQFF
TRBV9	TRBD2	NA	TRBJ2-1	CASSVAASGRAGYNEQFF
TRBV5-1	TRBD1	NA	TRBJ2-7	CASSSQTGQAYEQYF
TRBV12-5	NA	NA	TRBJ2-3	CASEKPTSTDTQYF
TRBV5-4	NA	NA	TRBJ2-7	CASSLGRADYEQYF
TRBV6-5	NA	NA	TRBJ2-7	CASSPQLLSSYEQYF
TRBV5-1	TRBD1	few	TRBJ2-5	CASSWRGDRGETQYF
TRBV5-6	TRBD2	NA	TRBJ2-1	CASSLGRGSGRIEQFF
TRBV18	TRBD1	once	TRBJ1-5	CASSPPGQGFNQPQHF
TRBV6-5	NA	NA	TRBJ1-2	CASRYSGGYTF
TRBV5-1	NA	NA	TRBJ1-2	CASSLSTTEIYGYTF
TRBV10-1	TRBD2	NA	TRBJ2-5	CASSEKGLAETQYF
TRBV19	TRBD1	NA	TRBJ2-6	CASSIDRAGANVLTF
TRBV11-2	NA	NA	TRBJ1-1	CASSLVSGANTEAFF
TRBV5-5	TRBD1	few	TRBJ1-2	CASSGTGSYGYTF
TRBV4-1	NA	NA	TRBJ1-4	CASSQVGGKKLFF
TRBV7-9	NA	NA	TRBJ2-3	CASSLASGRGDTQYF
TRBV30	TRBD2	NA	TRBJ2-7	CAWSGLALNSYEQYF
TRBV5-1	NA	NA	TRBJ2-2	CASSPYPQATGELFF